Below are 19 T cell receptor beta chains sequenced from a single sample in a study of shared clonotypes between healthy human individuals. Sequencing was performed with immunoSEQ multiplex PCR; in TCRdb, only in-frame clones are kept and a portion is missing. Among about 2.3 million clones, about nine tenths were seen once, and the ten largest hold 0.37%. The sequencing sample was made of naive CD4+ T cells from PBMCs. Subset: CD45RA+ positively selected. The receptors derive from a man between 18 and 35 years old in good health. Some clones in this sample may be carry-over from other donors' samples.

This rearrangement joins TRBV15 to TRBJ2-7, with 10 bases identical to TRBD2. Germline CDR1 LNHNV, CDR2 YYDKDF (reference sequence). V was clipped by 3 bases and J by 4 bases; unmatched bases: 15. The CDR3 is made up of 18 amino acids. This CDR3 reads CATSRPPGSGRDGYEQYF. The CDR3 DNA sequence: TGTGCCACCAGCAGGCCCCCGGGGAGCGGGAGGGACGGGTACGAGCAGTACTTC.

V usage is TRBV5-1 and J usage is TRBJ2-2, with 9 bases fitting TRBD2. This CDR3 is built from 16 residues. The V and J ends lost 1 base and 4 bases, in that order; junction bases with no gene match: 5. The germline gives CDR1 SGHRS, CDR2 YFSETQ. The CDR3 region has the DNA TGCGCCAGCAGCTTGCCGGCGGGAGGGACCACCGGGGAGCTGTTTTTT. It specifies CASSLPAGGTTGELFF. Drawing the rest from reference TRBV5-1 and TRBJ2-2, the complete variable domain is KAGVTQTPRYLIKTRGQQVTLSCSPISGHRSVSWYQQTPGQGLQFLFEYFSETQRNKGNFPGRFSGRQFSNSRSEMNVSTLELGDSALYLCASSLPAGGTTGELFFGEGSRLTVL.

The chain uses TRBV9 and TRBJ2-1, with a tentative D call TRBD2 (6 bases). The germline V gene has CDR1 SGDLS and CDR2 YYNGEE. The CDR3 loop spans 15 amino acids. V gave up 7 bases and J gave up 4 bases, with 18 bases separating them. CDR3 in DNA: TGTGCCAGCGGCCCGGGGGTGGCGGATTACAATGAGCAGTTCTTC. This gives the protein CASGPGVADYNEQFF.

About this clone: Compared with germline, one end of the junction differs, possibly owing to a read error. The V gene is TRBV6-5, the J gene TRBJ1-5, with D perhaps TRBD1 (5 bases). Germline-derived CDR1 and CDR2 are MNHEY and SVGAGI. The CDR3 contains 14 residues. CDR3 bases: TGTGCCAGCAGTTCCGGGACTTTCAATCAGCCACAGCATTTT. Encoded protein: CASSSGTFNQPQHF.

The chain employs TRBV4-3 and TRBJ2-2; 9 bases align to TRBD1. Germline assignment: CDR1 LGHNA and CDR2 YSLEER. After removal of 4 bases from V and 1 base from J, the junction contained 4 bases not matched to a gene. CDR3 length equals 16 residues. In DNA, the CDR3 is TGCGCCAGCAGCCCGGGGACAGGGAGGAACACCGGGGAGCTGTTTTTT. This gives the protein CASSPGTGRNTGELFF.

The rearrangement uses TRBV28 and TRBJ2-3; 8 bases align to TRBD1. CDR1 MDHEN and CDR2 SYDVKM come from the germline V gene. This CDR3 spans 15 amino acids. Trimming cost V 3 bases and J 2 bases; bases outside gene matches: 4. CDR3 region: CASSFPGQVTDTQYF. DNA of the CDR3: TGTGCCAGCAGTTTCCCGGGACAGGTCACAGATACGCAGTATTTT.

This sequence joins TRBV19 and TRBJ1-1; D is undetermined. Germline loops: CDR1 LNHDA, CDR2 SQIVND (reference sequence). This CDR3 region has 13 residues. The germline V and J ends were trimmed by 6 bases and 8 bases, with 16 bases remaining between them. The CDR3 nucleotides are TGTGCCAGTAGCCGCGACGGGGTCACCGAAGCTTTCTTT. It yields the protein CASSRDGVTEAFF.

Note on this clone: Germline and junction disagree at one end, which may indicate a read error. The chain combines TRBV28 with TRBJ2-7; perhaps TRBD1 as D (5 bases). Germline CDR1 and CDR2: MDHEN and SYDVKM. The CDR3 is 12 amino acids. The CDR3 DNA is TGTGCCAGCAGCCCACCCCGACAGCCCTTGGGCTTC. Translating gives CASSPPRQPLGF.

The J gene is TRBJ1-5, the V gene TRBV15; TRBD1 matches 8 bases. This CDR3 has 16 amino acids. From germline, CDR1 is LNHNV and CDR2 YYDKDF (reference sequence). J lost 9 bases, V lost 3 bases, and 13 bases had no gene match. This CDR3 reads CATSRTLTGGFGPQHF. CDR3 bases: TGTGCCACCAGCAGGACCCTTACAGGGGGATTCGGGCCCCAGCATTTT.

This clone appeared a single time. The J gene is TRBJ1-2, the V gene TRBV29-1, with 7 bases aligning to TRBD1. The CDR3 is made up of 11 amino acids. CDR1 and CDR2 (germline): SQVTM, ANQGSEA. V gave up 7 bases and J gave up 8 bases; unmatched junction bases: 7. The CDR3 sequence: CSASGGWGYTF. Here the CDR3 DNA reads TGCAGCGCATCAGGGGGTTGGGGCTACACCTTC. Full variable domain (missing parts from reference TRBV29-1 and TRBJ1-2): SAVISQKPSRDICQRGTSLTIQCQVDSQVTMMFWYRQQPGQSLTLIATANQGSEATYESGFVIDKFPISRPNLTFSTLTVSNMSPEDSSIYLCSASGGWGYTFGSGTRLTVV.

The rearrangement uses TRBV15 and TRBJ2-7; D assignment may be TRBD1 or TRBD2 (5 bases each). CDR3 length equals 18 residues. Trimming shortened V by 0 bases and J by 3 bases, and 21 bases separated the two germline ends. CDR1 LNHNV and CDR2 YYDKDF come from the germline V gene (reference sequence). CDR3 residues: CATSRDRDAGALNYEQYF. CDR3 nucleotides: TGTGCCACCAGCAGAGATAGGGATGCCGGGGCCCTGAACTACGAGCAGTACTTC. Full variable domain (outside the CDR3, taken from reference TRBV15 and TRBJ2-7): DAMVIQNPRYQVTQFGKPVTLSCSQTLNHNVMYWYQQKSSQAPKLLFHYYDKDFNNEADTPDNFQSRRPNTSFCFLDIRSPGLGDTAMYLCATSRDRDAGALNYEQYFGPGTRLTVT.

V usage is TRBV7-2 and J usage is TRBJ2-2; 7 bases align to TRBD2. There are 17 residues in the CDR3. Germline V lookup: CDR1 SGHTA, CDR2 FQGNSA. Trimming removed 5 bases from V and 7 bases from J; junction bases left unmatched: 16. CDR3 region: CASSPRRTRFSSGELFF. The CDR3 nucleotides are TGTGCCAGCAGCCCACGTAGGACTAGATTTAGTAGCGGGGAGCTGTTTTTT.

This chain links TRBV6-5 with TRBJ1-1; D is perhaps TRBD1 (5 bases). V was shortened by 5 bases and J by 2 bases, with 12 bases between the two germline ends. Germline lookup yields CDR1 MNHEY and CDR2 SVGAGI. This CDR3 is built from 14 residues. CDR3 amino acids: CASSRWDGNTEAFF. The CDR3, as DNA: TGTGCCAGCAGTCGTTGGGACGGTAACACTGAAGCTTTCTTT.

This rearrangement joins TRBV28 to TRBJ1-4; no reliable D call. Per the germline V gene, CDR1 is MDHEN and CDR2 is SYDVKM. This CDR3 contains 17 residues. V was trimmed by 10 bases and J by 7 bases, leaving 28 bases between them. CDR3 loop: CAIISKRARLIGEKLFF. CDR3 nucleotide sequence: TGTGCCATCATATCAAAGAGGGCCCGTCTTATTGGTGAAAAACTGTTTTTT.

On this clone itself: The same CDR3 arises from other DNA sequences in this sample as well. The gene calls are TRBV5-1 and TRBJ2-1; 9 positions match TRBD2. In germline, CDR1 is SGHRS, CDR2 YFSETQ. The CDR3 consists of 15 residues. Trimming took 0 bases from V and 5 from J; bases not matched to a gene: 3. CDR3 amino acids: CASSLGSSGNNEQFF. The DNA of the CDR3 is TGCGCCAGCAGCTTGGGGTCTAGCGGGAACAATGAGCAGTTCTTC.

The V gene is TRBV6-6, the J gene TRBJ1-1; D possibly corresponds to TRBD1 (6 bases). Germline V gives CDR1 MNHNY, CDR2 SVGAGI (reference sequence). The CDR3 consists of 15 residues. V lost 5 bases, J lost 4 bases, and 17 bases lay in between. The CDR3 loop is CASSRGPTGTTEAFF. As DNA, the CDR3 is TGTGCCAGCAGTCGCGGCCCCACAGGGACCACTGAAGCTTTCTTT.

The chain is built from TRBV5-1 and TRBJ2-2, with 7 bases aligning to TRBD1. CDR1 and CDR2 (germline): SGHRS, YFSETQ. CDR3 length equals 16 residues. V was clipped by 4 bases and J by 6 bases; unmatched bases: 12. In DNA form, the CDR3 reads TGCGCCAGCAGCAGACTAAGGGGGCAGGAGGCCGGGGAGCTGTTTTTT. Translated, it gives CASSRLRGQEAGELFF.

The V call is TRBV7-8, the J call TRBJ2-7; D is uncertain. Germline V CDR1 and CDR2: SGHVS, FQNEAQ. Trimming stripped 4 bases from V and 0 bases from J, with 10 bases between. The CDR3 totals 14 residues. CDR3 DNA sequence: TGTGCCAGCAGCTCCGCCCCCCTCTCCTACGAGCAGTACTTC. It encodes CASSSAPLSYEQYF.

The V gene is TRBV6-1, the J gene TRBJ1-5; 8 bases are a match to TRBD1. Per germline, CDR1 MNHNS and CDR2 SASEGT. After removal of 3 bases from V and 0 bases from J, the junction contained 10 bases not matched to a gene. CDR3 length equals 18 residues. The CDR3 DNA reads as TGTGCCAGCAGTGATCCCTTTGGGACAGGAATTAGCAATCAGCCCCAGCATTTT. This translates into CASSDPFGTGISNQPQHF.